The 21 T cell receptor beta chains listed next were all sequenced from one sample in a study of T cells after yellow fever vaccination. TCRdb ran MiXCR on the 5' RACE reads and lists one entry per CDR3 protein. The repertoire includes some 300,000 distinct CDR3 sequences, about 10% of them detected once, and around 3.2% sits in the top ten. The input for sequencing was CD4+ T cells sorted from PBMCs, taken 45 days after the yellow fever booster vaccination. These receptors came from a young man who received the YFV17D yellow fever vaccine.

The V gene is TRBV20-1, the J gene TRBJ2-1; TRBD1 is a possible D gene (6 bases). Germline-derived CDR1 and CDR2 are DFQATT and SNEGSKA (reference sequence). The CDR3 runs 14 residues. Trimming removed 0 bases from V and 4 bases from J, with 10 bases in between. The CDR3 reads CSARDRGGYNEQFF. CDR3 sequence (DNA): TGCAGTGCTAGAGACAGGGGCGGGTACAATGAGCAGTTCTTC.

This clonotype was counted between two and nine times. The chain joins TRBV6-5 to TRBJ1-5, with TRBD1 matching 10 bases. Per germline, CDR1 MNHEY and CDR2 SVGAGI. The CDR3 totals 13 residues. Unmatched junction bases numbered 6, after V lost 6 bases and J lost 10 bases. The CDR3 loop reads CASRRTGGAPQHF. The DNA of the CDR3 is TGTGCCAGCAGAAGGACAGGGGGGGCACCCCAGCATTTT.

The chain combines TRBV5-6 with TRBJ1-4; D uncertain. Germline V gene sequence: CDR1 SGHDT, CDR2 YYEEEE. Trimming removed 3 bases at V and 9 bases at J, with 12 bases between. This CDR3 comprises 13 residues. The CDR3 DNA is TGTGCCAGCAGCTCGATCCCCACACAAAAACTGTTTTTT. This translates into CASSSIPTQKLFF. Filled out from reference TRBV5-6 and TRBJ1-4, the complete variable domain reads DAGVTQSPTHLIKTRGQQVTLRCSPKSGHDTVSWYQQALGQGPQFIFQYYEEEERQRGNFPDRFSGHQFPNYSSELNVNALLLGDSALYLCASSSIPTQKLFFGSGTQLSVL.

The V and J genes are TRBV7-9 and TRBJ1-2; D perhaps matches TRBD1 (5 bases). Germline CDR1 and CDR2: SEHNR and FQNEAQ (reference sequence). The CDR3 is 14 amino acids. With 7 bases removed from V and 4 bases from J, the gap between germline ends came to 16 bases. The CDR3 sequence: CASIPGAPSYGYTF. CDR3 in DNA: TGTGCCAGCATCCCCGGGGCGCCTAGCTATGGCTACACCTTC.

This clonotype was detected only a few times. V gene TRBV4-3 combines with J gene TRBJ2-3; TRBD2 is a possible D gene (6 bases). The germline V gene encodes CDR1 LGHNA and CDR2 YSLEER. The V gene lost 0 bases and the J gene lost 0 bases, with 13 bases spanning the gap. The CDR3 is 17 residues long. The CDR3: CASSQEWAGTSTDTQYF. In nucleotides, the CDR3 is TGCGCCAGCAGCCAAGAATGGGCGGGGACGAGCACAGATACGCAGTATTTT.

This clonotype has only a few counts. The chain couples TRBV7-3 to TRBJ2-3; TRBD1 might be the D (5 bases). The V gene's germline CDR1 is SGHTA and CDR2 FQGTGA. CDR3 size: 15 residues. Trimming cost V 5 bases and J 2 bases, with 14 bases left between them. DNA of the CDR3: TGTGCCAGCAGCCCAGATGGGGCCCCCACAGATACGCAGTATTTT. Protein sequence: CASSPDGAPTDTQYF. The whole variable domain, filled in from reference TRBV7-3 and TRBJ2-3, reads GAGVSQTPSNKVTEKGKYVELRCDPISGHTALYWYRQSLGQGPEFLIYFQGTGAADDSGLPNDRFFAVRPEGSVSTLKIQRTERGDSAVYLCASSPDGAPTDTQYFGPGTRLTVL.

This clonotype came up a few times. The chain couples TRBV7-2 to TRBJ1-1; the D is unclear. Germline V gene data show CDR1 as SGHTA and CDR2 as FQGNSA. Trimming took off 5 bases at V and 7 bases at J, with 14 bases between the two ends. The CDR3 sequence is 13 residues long. CDR3 protein: CASSPNLHGEAFF. Written as DNA, the CDR3 is TGTGCCAGCAGCCCGAACTTACACGGTGAAGCTTTCTTT.

CDR3 coding DNA: TGTGCCAGCAGCCAACCAGGTCCACGCACAGATACGCAGTATTTT. It translates to CASSQPGPRTDTQYF. The rearrangement uses TRBV14 and TRBJ2-3; D unresolved. Trimming took off 2 bases at V and 1 base at J, with 10 bases between the two ends. Germline V CDR1 and CDR2: SGHDN, FVKESK. The CDR3 has 15 amino acids. The whole variable domain, remainder taken from reference TRBV14 and TRBJ2-3, is EAGVTQFPSHSVIEKGQTVTLRCDPISGHDNLYWYRRVMGKEIKFLLHFVKESKQDESGMPNNRFLAERTGGTYSTLKVQPAELEDSGVYFCASSQPGPRTDTQYFGPGTRLTVL.

This clonotype appeared a few times. The chain uses TRBV2 and TRBJ1-5; 12 nucleotides line up with TRBD1. This CDR3 contains 14 residues. Germline CDR1 SNHLY, CDR2 FYNNEI. The trim removed 6 bases at V and 7 bases at J, leaving 4 bases unmatched. DNA of the CDR3: TGTGCCAGCAGCGGGACAGGGGGCGAGCAGCCCCAGCATTTT. Translating gives CASSGTGGEQPQHF.

This clonotype was detected a few times. V usage is TRBV25-1 and J usage is TRBJ2-5, with no clear D. Trimming cost V 6 bases and J 5 bases, with 13 bases left between them. CDR1 and CDR2 from the germline V gene are MGHDK and SYGVNS. This CDR3 region has 13 residues. The CDR3 loop reads CASRDSSRETQYF. As DNA, the CDR3 is TGTGCCAGCAGAGACTCAAGCAGGGAGACCCAGTACTTC. Looking up the rest from reference TRBV25-1 and TRBJ2-5 gives the full variable domain: EADIYQTPRYLVIGTGKKITLECSQTMGHDKMYWYQQDPGMELHLIHYSYGVNSTEKGDLSSESTVSRIRTEHFPLTLESARPSHTSQYLCASRDSSRETQYFGPGTRLLVL.

This chain joins TRBV7-6 and TRBJ2-2; a weak D match, TRBD1 (5 bases). V lost 1 base to trimming and J lost 3 bases, with 12 bases between them. There are 16 residues in the CDR3. The germline gives CDR1 SGHVS, CDR2 FNYEAQ. Here the CDR3 DNA reads TGTGCCAGCAGCTTAGTCGCAGGGTCGGACACCGGGGAGCTGTTTTTT. Its protein is CASSLVAGSDTGELFF.

This clonotype was counted between two and nine times. This chain's CDR3 is CASSLPQTGETQYF. CDR3 coding DNA: TGCGCCAGCAGCTTGCCCCAAACCGGGGAGACCCAGTACTTC. The chain recombines TRBV5-1 with TRBJ2-5; no clear D gene. V was pared by 1 base and J by 5 bases, with 12 bases between. The CDR3 covers 14 residues. Germline V lookup: CDR1 SGHRS, CDR2 YFSETQ.

The table lists this clonotype with many counts. The V and J genes are TRBV5-1 and TRBJ2-1; D is uncertain. V shed 0 bases and J shed 5 bases, with 9 bases lying between them. The CDR3 contains 14 residues. CDR1 is SGHRS, CDR2 YFSETQ, per germline. CDR3 loop: CASSLVSSNNEQFF. CDR3 nucleotide sequence: TGCGCCAGCAGCTTGGTTTCCAGCAACAATGAGCAGTTCTTC.

V usage is TRBV5-1 and J usage is TRBJ1-1, with D perhaps matching TRBD1 (5 bases). Germline lookup yields CDR1 SGHRS and CDR2 YFSETQ. CDR3 length: 16 residues. The V gene lost 7 bases and the J gene lost 0 bases, with 19 bases spanning the gap. The CDR3 region is CASSQTGARMNTEAFF. For the CDR3, the DNA is TGCGCCAGCTCCCAGACCGGGGCCCGAATGAACACTGAAGCTTTCTTT.

The table lists this clonotype with many counts. This rearrangement joins TRBV7-2 to TRBJ2-5; 11 bases are a match to TRBD2. Per the germline V gene, CDR1 is SGHTA and CDR2 is FQGNSA. This CDR3 spans 15 amino acids. V lost 10 bases to trimming and J lost 2 bases; unmatched junction nucleotides: 9. The DNA of the CDR3 is TGTGCCACTCTCATTAGCGGGGGGGTTCAAGAGACCCAGTACTTC. Its protein is CATLISGGVQETQYF.

This clonotype was counted a few times. The genes are TRBV4-3 and TRBJ1-6, with D perhaps matching TRBD1 (5 bases). This CDR3 comprises 15 residues. Trimming removed 2 bases from V and 7 bases from J, with 12 bases in between. Germline-derived CDR1 and CDR2 are LGHNA and YSLEER. This chain's CDR3 is CASSQRSGSNSPLHF. The CDR3 DNA reads as TGCGCCAGCAGCCAAAGGTCAGGGAGCAATTCACCCCTCCACTTT.

Here the CDR3 reads CSALRQSSGNTIYF. The CDR3 nucleotides read TGCAGTGCGTTGCGACAGAGCTCTGGAAACACCATATATTTT. This chain links TRBV20-1 with TRBJ1-3; D may be TRBD1 (5 bases). Trimming took off 6 bases at V and 0 bases at J, with 12 bases between the two ends. The CDR3 sequence is 14 residues long. Germline lookup yields CDR1 DFQATT and CDR2 SNEGSKA (reference sequence).

A few counts support this clonotype. This chain links TRBV4-1 with TRBJ2-1, with D tentatively TRBD1 or TRBD2 (5 bases each). This CDR3 is 14 amino acids long. Trimming shortened V by 2 bases and J by 10 bases, and 15 bases separated the two germline ends. CDR1 MGHRA and CDR2 YSYEKL come from the germline V gene. The CDR3 loop is CASSQIGPRDEQFF. The CDR3 nucleotides read TGCGCCAGCAGCCAAATCGGTCCTAGGGACGAGCAGTTCTTC.

This rearrangement joins TRBV4-3 to TRBJ1-4; D perhaps matches TRBD1 (6 bases). V was clipped by 1 base and J by 7 bases, with 10 bases between them. The germline V gene encodes CDR1 LGHNA and CDR2 YSLEER. The CDR3 runs 14 residues. DNA for the CDR3: TGCGCCAGCAGCCAAGTTGCCAGGGGTGAAAAACTGTTTTTT. It yields the protein CASSQVARGEKLFF.

The chain carries TRBV7-2 and TRBJ2-1; the D gene is possibly TRBD2 (5 bases). The CDR3 runs to 15 residues. V lost 4 bases and J 1 base, leaving 11 bases between the germline ends. Germline V gene sequence: CDR1 SGHTA, CDR2 FQGNSA. The CDR3 loop is CASSSQSGSYNEQFF. CDR3 nucleotides: TGTGCCAGCAGCTCGCAGTCGGGGTCCTACAATGAGCAGTTCTTC.

The chain recombines TRBV24-1 with TRBJ1-2; the D is unclear. V shed 2 bases and J shed 4 bases, with 13 bases lying between them. This CDR3 is 15 amino acids long. Looked up from germline, CDR1 is KGHDR and CDR2 is SFDVKD. CDR3 nucleotide sequence: TGTGCCACCAGTGATTGGGCTTCAACGGGCTATGGCTACACCTTC. Protein sequence: CATSDWASTGYGYTF.